Listed below are T cell receptor beta chains from one sample, sequenced in a study of cytomegalovirus exposure and HLA in healthy donors. Clones were read by immunoSEQ multiplex PCR, and TCRdb kept only the in-frame ones, dropping some. The table shows about 130,000 clones, with roughly 77% occurring only once. Sequencing was done on a sample of PBMCs. The receptors originated from a woman aged 40 to 49 in good health and CMV-seropositive. The CDR3 runs from the conserved cysteine through the conserved F or W. The order of the fields is J gene, V gene, clone size, D gene, CDR3 DNA, CDR3 protein. The D gene is left open where the match is weak. A row's size may be missing; if present it is once, few, many or a size class.

>TRBJ1-1|TRBV28|-|-
TGTGCCAGCAGTCCCGCCCCAGGGATTGGGAACACTGAAGCTTTCTTT
CASSPAPGIGNTEAFF
>TRBJ2-1|TRBV7-2|-|TRBD2
TGTGCCAGCAGCTTAGCGGCGGGGGTCTACAATGAGCAGTTCTTC
CASSLAAGVYNEQFF
>TRBJ1-1|TRBV6-1|-|-
TGTGCCAGCAGTTTTCGGACTGATTTGAACACTGAAGCTTTCTTT
CASSFRTDLNTEAFF
>TRBJ1-1|TRBV6-6|-|TRBD1
TGTGCCAGCAGTTACTCGGGCAGGGGGCCTGGTGAAGCTTTCTTT
CASSYSGRGPGEAFF
>TRBJ2-7|TRBV9|once|TRBD1
TGTGCCAGCAGCGACGACAGGGTTCCCTACGAGCAGTACTTC
CASSDDRVPYEQYF
>TRBJ2-7|TRBV2|-|TRBD1
TGTGCCAGCAGTGAACCCCCGGGCGGGACAGGGAATTTCCCCAAGTACCACGAGCAGTACTTC
CASSEPPGGTGNFPKYHEQYF
>TRBJ2-1|TRBV7-9|-|TRBD2
TGTGCCACCACTAGCGGAGCTTACAATGAGCAGTTCTTC
CATTSGAYNEQFF
>TRBJ2-3|TRBV4-1|-|TRBD2
TGCGCCAGCAGCCAAGATCCGGGGGGGGCCACAGATACGCAGTATTTT
CASSQDPGGATDTQYF
>TRBJ2-1|TRBV4-2|-|TRBD2
TGTGCCAGCAGCCAAGCGGGACTAGCGGGAAGCAATGAGCAGTTCTTC
CASSQAGLAGSNEQFF
>TRBJ2-5|TRBV27|-|TRBD2
TGTGCCAGCAGTTTTGCCCGAACTAGCGGATTTCAAGAGACCCAGTACTTC
CASSFARTSGFQETQYF
>TRBJ2-1|TRBV7-6|-|TRBD2
TGTGCCAGCAGCTTTATAGCGGGGGCTGGGAATGAGCAGTTCTTC
CASSFIAGAGNEQFF
>TRBJ2-7|TRBV6-1|few|TRBD1
TGTGCCAGCAGTGCTGACAGGGGGCGCGAGCAGTACTTC
CASSADRGREQYF
>TRBJ2-5|TRBV21-1|few|-
TGTGCCAGCAGCAAGTACCCGGAGACCCAAGAGACCCAGTACTTC
CASSKYPETQETQYF
>TRBJ1-3|TRBV29-1|-|-
TGCAGCGTGACCCCAGGAGGGGCTGGAAACACCATATATTTT
CSVTPGGAGNTIYF
>TRBJ2-7|TRBV6-1|-|TRBD2
TGTGCCAGCAGTGAATCGTCTAGCGGCTTCTCCTACGAGCAGTACTTC
CASSESSSGFSYEQYF
>TRBJ2-7|TRBV5-1|-|TRBD1
TGCGCCAGCAGCCTCATGGGTACCGGGACAGGCTCCTACGAGCAGTACTTC
CASSLMGTGTGSYEQYF
>TRBJ1-5|TRBV7-9|-|-
TGTGCCAGCAGCGGGGAGCCAGGGGATCAGCCCCAGCATTTT
CASSGEPGDQPQHF
>TRBJ2-3|TRBV7-9|few|TRBD2
TGTGCCAGCAGCCGGCCGGGGGGGGCGGCAGATACGCAGTATTTT
CASSRPGGAADTQYF
>TRBJ2-3|TRBV2|-|-
TGTGCCAGCAGCCCCCGGGCGGAGGGTACAGATACGCAGTATTTT
CASSPRAEGTDTQYF
>TRBJ2-3|TRBV5-1|-|TRBD1
TGCGCCAGCAGCTACACAGGGGGTAGCACAGATACGCAGTATTTT
CASSYTGGSTDTQYF
>TRBJ2-2|TRBV5-1|-|TRBD1
TGCGCCAGCAGCCGTGGGTACAGGGGAAGTGCCGGGGAGCTGTTTTTT
CASSRGYRGSAGELFF
>TRBJ2-7|TRBV7-8|-|TRBD1
TGTGCCAGCAGCTTAGTTGGGACAGGGAGCTCCTACGAGCAGTACTTC
CASSLVGTGSSYEQYF
>TRBJ2-4|TRBV4-3|-|TRBD2
TGCGCCAGCAGCCGAGGACTAGCGGGAGTTGCCAAAAACATTCAGTACTTC
CASSRGLAGVAKNIQYF
>TRBJ2-7|TRBV5-6|-|TRBD2
TGTGCCAGCACCGCCCTAGCGGGAGGGCGAGACGAGCAGTACTTC
CASTALAGGRDEQYF
>TRBJ2-7|TRBV4-3|-|TRBD2
TGCGCCAGCAGCCAAGGGGCAATTGGACTAGCGGACGAGCAGTACTTC
CASSQGAIGLADEQYF
>TRBJ2-7|TRBV5-1|-|-
TGCGCCAGCAGCTTGGGTAGGGGCGAGCAGTACTTC
CASSLGRGEQYF
>TRBJ2-1|TRBV11-3|-|TRBD2
TGTGCCAGCAGCTTTCGAGCGGGGGCCACCAATGAGCAGTTCTTC
CASSFRAGATNEQFF
>TRBJ2-1|TRBV2|-|-
TGTGCCAGCAGTTCCCGACAGACCAGCTCCTACAATGAGCAGTTCTTC
CASSSRQTSSYNEQFF
>TRBJ2-1|TRBV4-2|few|-
TGTGCCAGCAGCCGTGAGCACGGGACTCAATTCAACGATGAGCAGTTCTTC
CASSREHGTQFNDEQFF
>TRBJ2-3|TRBV2|few|-
TGTGCCAGCATATGGCTAGATACGCAGTATTTT
CASIWLDTQYF
>TRBJ2-4|TRBV27|-|-
TGTGCCAGCAGCCGAACATCTGGGGGGGCAAACATTCAGTACTTC
CASSRTSGGANIQYF
>TRBJ2-1|TRBV28|-|TRBD2
TGTGCCAGCAGTTCAGGAGCGGGAGACTCCTACAATGAGCAGTTCTTC
CASSSGAGDSYNEQFF
>TRBJ1-2|TRBV19|-|-
TGTGCCAGTAGTACGTACAGTATAGGGAGTTCGAACTATGGCTACACCTTC
CASSTYSIGSSNYGYTF
>TRBJ2-6|TRBV7-2|-|TRBD1
TGTGCCAGCAGCTTATTTTTGGACAGGGGTAGATCTGGGGCCAACGTCCTGACTTTC
CASSLFLDRGRSGANVLTF
>TRBJ2-7|TRBV6-6|-|-
TGTGCCAGCAGTTACAACCAGGGCGAGCAGTACTTC
CASSYNQGEQYF
>TRBJ1-4|TRBV5-6|-|-
TGTGCCAGCAGCTTCGGACAAATTAATGAAAAACTGTTTTTT
CASSFGQINEKLFF
>TRBJ2-7|TRBV9|-|-
TGTGCCAGCAGCGTAGCAACAGGGACCTACGAGCAGTACTTC
CASSVATGTYEQYF
>TRBJ2-1|TRBV19|-|TRBD2
TGTGCCAGTAGTCCCCTAGCGGGAGGTTCCCATGAGCAGTTCTTC
CASSPLAGGSHEQFF
>TRBJ1-1|TRBV6-5|-|TRBD1
TGTGCCAGCAGTCCACAGGGGGTACACACTGAAGCTTTCTTT
CASSPQGVHTEAFF
>TRBJ1-2|TRBV9|-|-
TGTGCCAGCACCCGTTTGGGCAATGGCTACACCTTC
CASTRLGNGYTF
>TRBJ2-7|TRBV18|-|TRBD1
TGTGCCAGCTCAATGGGACAGGATGGCGAGCAGTACTTC
CASSMGQDGEQYF